This record covers a single TCR beta chain. The antigen it recognizes is unknown. One base away there is no much larger clone; base qualities are not given. This record belongs to a study of PD-1 blockade in classical Hodgkin lymphoma (dated by TCRdb to 2020 to 2021). With respect to the entire study: Nivolumab dosing was 3 mg/kg intravenously every 2 weeks, continuing until either disease progression or unacceptable toxicity. A peripheral blood immune signature of response to PD-1 blockade in classical Hodgkin lymphoma was defined using TCR beta sequencing and CyTOF. Broader findings and caveats from the paper: Diversity was lower in patients who began nivolumab less than 1 year after ASCT, so these patients were left out of later analyses to avoid confounding by immune reconstitution. Baseline TCR diversity was reported as lower in newly diagnosed patients than in healthy donors, and lower still in relapsed/refractory patients. CD4+ but not CD8+ TCR diversity rose significantly by C4D1 (p=0.0027 vs p=0.16), most apparent in complete responders (p=0.02). The study covered only a single clinical trial cohort, and the causes of the repertoire differences, possibly disease activity or prior therapy, were still not defined. Among trial patients, those achieving complete response had baseline diversity similar to that of newly diagnosed patients, while diversity was significantly lower in partial responders and progressors.

CDR1 and CDR2, per the germline V gene, are KGHSH and LQKENI. The germline ends are 10 bases apart after V is trimmed by 2 bases and J by 3 bases. The CDR3 has 15 amino acids, counting the end cysteine and phenylalanine. Here the CDR3 DNA is all that survives: 45 bases in frame from base 1. The sample's time point, from its label and the paper: cycle 4 day 1 (C4D1), after around six weeks of nivolumab. Every trial patient had relapsed after autologous stem cell transplantation, and cohorts A, B and C differed in prior brentuximab vedotin exposure. CD4+ T cells were purified from thawed PBMCs by magnetic negative selection with a Miltenyi CD4+ T cell isolation kit. A total of more than 55 patients with relapsed/refractory classical Hodgkin lymphoma made up the trial cohort, and each patient's best overall response was complete response, partial response or progressive disease. Single-agent nivolumab was administered to trial patients in the multi-cohort phase II CheckMate 205 trial. Best overall response was determined by an independent review committee according to the 2007 International Working Group response criteria. Trial PBMCs were collected just before the start of nivolumab (C1D1) and during therapy at cycle 2 day 1 and cycle 4 day 1. Peripheral blood was collected in 8 mL Vacutainer Cell Preparation Tubes, from which PBMCs were isolated by centrifugation and then cryopreserved. Purified CD4+ and CD8+ fractions were prepared only for cases in which an additional PBMC sample was available. Magnetically labelled cells were removed on LS columns in a quadroMACS separator, and the flow-through was collected as the purified fraction.

Genomic DNA was extracted with the Qiagen DNeasy kit from unsorted PBMCs and from negatively selected CD4+ and CD8+ fractions. Using primers that anneal to V and J segments, immunoSEQ multiplex PCR amplified the TCR beta CDR3 regions. A synthetic immune receptor repertoire was used to minimize amplification bias, and any residual bias was removed computationally once sequencing was done. For the original study's pipeline: Custom Python scripts were used to quantify repertoire diversity as the Shannon entropy index. Unsorted, CD4+ and CD8+ repertoires were analyzed separately, except in combined analyses where CD4+ and CD8+ sequences were merged in silico. A clone counted as expanded when the clone's frequency after treatment rose at least 2-fold relative to C1D1, and clones undetected at baseline were given a pseudocount of 0.5. Singleton clones were defined as clones with 0 or 1 copy at C1D1, and non-singleton clones were defined as clones with 2 or more copies. Clones expanded in unsorted samples were annotated as CD4+, CD8+ or unknown by matching protein sequences in sorted samples from the same patient. Diversity changes from C1D1 to C4D1 were tested in paired samples using Wilcoxon tests. TCRdb stores this immuneACCESS table with in-frame sequences only. Part of the clones is absent; in the studies checked, under half of the shortfall reflects unresolved V genes, and no reason is known for the rest. That table is the source of V, J and clone size, and D and trimming were worked out from the DNA. The sample table shows 34,000 or so clones, and roughly nine tenths are seen once. The leading ten clones occupy roughly 0.27% of the sample.

This receptor was taken from a human donor with classical Hodgkin lymphoma. Here the sequenced sample was CD4+ T cells from blood, taken before the fourth cycle of nivolumab. In this chain, TRBV18 is recombined with TRBJ2-2, and possibly TRBD1, on 6 matching bases. The nucleotide sequence is TGTGCCAGCTCACCAAAAGCAGGGGACACCGGGGAGCTGTTTTTT. It specifies CASSPKAGDTGELFF.